The sample holds a few counts of the clone carrying this T cell receptor beta chain. The data were produced by immunoSEQ multiplex PCR, yet TCRdb's version contains in-frame clones alone and is incomplete. The sample yields approximately 200,000 clones, approximately 84% seen once. The data originate from a study of blood T cell repertoires in COVID-19. For the study at large: Acute and convalescent COVID-19 specimens originated in the United States, Italy and Spain. PBMCs, B-cell-depleted T cells, or T cells were the source of the cDNA or gDNA that made up the material.

Germline loops: CDR1 SEHNR, CDR2 FQNEAQ (reference sequence). The CDR3 runs 14 residues. V dropped 8 bases and J dropped 1 base, with 12 bases sitting between them. The clonotype was recovered from a man in his forties with acute or convalescent COVID-19. The chain uses TRBV7-9 and TRBJ1-5; possibly TRBD1 for D (6 bases). What was sequenced was peripheral blood. CDR3 region: CASAGGASNQPQHF. The CDR3 DNA is TGTGCCAGCGCCGGGGGGGCAAGCAATCAGCCCCAGCATTTT.